Presented here are 18 T cell receptor beta chains from one specimen sequenced in a study of cytomegalovirus exposure and HLA in healthy donors. PCR amplification relied on 60 Vbeta primers (plus 13 Jbeta primers). Here immunoSEQ multiplex PCR was the method, and the copy in TCRdb shows in-frame clones only, minus some. The sample holds 150,000 to 180,000 clones; roughly 80% are singletons and the top ten take 4%. Sequenced input: PBMCs. The receptors derive from a woman aged 40 to 50 in good health and CMV-seronegative.

The V call is TRBV5-1, the J call TRBJ1-2; 10 bases align to TRBD1. The CDR3 has 15 residues. Germline V gene sequence: CDR1 SGHRS, CDR2 YFSETQ. Unmatched junction bases numbered 8, after V lost 2 bases and J lost 7 bases. CDR3 sequence reads: CASSFSGQGMGGYTF. The CDR3 DNA reads as TGCGCCAGCAGCTTCTCGGGACAGGGGATGGGTGGCTACACCTTC.

The rearrangement joins TRBV6-5 to TRBJ2-1, with 7 bases aligning to TRBD1. The CDR3 is made up of 13 amino acids. Germline trimming cut 1 base from V and 9 bases from J; bases unmatched to any gene: 3. CDR1 MNHEY and CDR2 SVGAGI come from the germline V gene. As DNA, the CDR3 is TGTGCCAGCAGTTACTTAGACAGGGCTGAGCAGTTCTTC. Amino acids: CASSYLDRAEQFF.

This clone has more than one count but fewer than ten. The rearrangement links TRBV6-1 to TRBJ1-5; D gene ambiguous. CDR1 and CDR2 (germline): MNHNS, SASEGT. Trimming removed 5 bases at V and 3 bases at J, with 5 bases between. The CDR3 extends over 12 amino acids. The CDR3 bases are TGTGCCAGCAGTCGTCTCAATCAGCCCCAGCATTTT. Protein product: CASSRLNQPQHF.

The chain is built from TRBV9 and TRBJ1-2, with D perhaps TRBD1 (6 bases). Trimming removed 4 bases from V and 7 bases from J, with 35 bases in between. The germline CDR1 and CDR2 sequences are SGDLS and YYNGEE. The CDR3 is made up of 20 amino acids. The CDR3 is CASSSAGSRELQGRWVGYTF. The CDR3 DNA follows: TGTGCCAGCAGCTCCGCCGGTTCTCGTGAACTACAGGGCCGGTGGGTTGGCTACACCTTC.

V is TRBV5-1 and J is TRBJ2-5; D is perhaps TRBD1 (7 bases). V gave up 2 bases and J gave up 2 bases, with 19 bases separating them. Germline assignment: CDR1 SGHRS and CDR2 YFSETQ. The length of the CDR3 is 17 residues. Here the CDR3 DNA reads TGCGCCAGCAGCTTCGGAGGGGGCGGATTAACACAAGAGACCCAGTACTTC. This gives the protein CASSFGGGGLTQETQYF.

This clone was picked up a small number of times. This sequence joins TRBV7-9 and TRBJ1-1, with a weak D call TRBD1 (5 bases). This CDR3 comprises 14 residues. The germline V and J ends were trimmed by 1 base and 5 bases, with 11 bases remaining between them. Germline CDR1 reads SEHNR; CDR2 reads FQNEAQ (reference sequence). For the CDR3, the DNA is TGTGCCAGCAGCTTAGTAGGGGTAGGGACTGAAGCTTTCTTT. Amino acid sequence: CASSLVGVGTEAFF.

V gene TRBV2 combines with J gene TRBJ2-7, with a possible D match to TRBD1 (6 bases). Germline V gives CDR1 SNHLY, CDR2 FYNNEI. V gave up 7 bases and J gave up 2 bases, with 12 bases separating them. The CDR3 consists of 13 residues. DNA of the CDR3: TGTGCCAGCATGGTCAGGGGTGCCTACGAGCAGTACTTC. It is translated as CASMVRGAYEQYF.

This clone was found a few times. V gene TRBV2 combines with J gene TRBJ1-2; 9 bases map to TRBD1. Trimming removed 5 bases from V and 7 bases from J; junction bases left unmatched: 5. This CDR3 contains 13 residues. The germline CDR1 and CDR2 sequences are SNHLY and FYNNEI. In DNA form, the CDR3 reads TGTGCCAGCAGTTTTACAGGGGGCGGTGGCTACACCTTC. This sequence encodes CASSFTGGGGYTF.

The chain has TRBV5-4 and TRBJ2-7, with TRBD2 matching over 12 bases. The CDR3 extends over 17 amino acids. Trimming cost V 0 bases and J 4 bases; bases outside gene matches: 8. In germline, CDR1 is SGHNT, CDR2 YYREEE (reference sequence). The CDR3 sequence: CASSLVASGRAGYEQYF. In nucleotides, the CDR3 is TGTGCCAGCAGCTTGGTCGCTAGCGGGAGGGCCGGGTACGAGCAGTACTTC.

V is TRBV5-1 and J is TRBJ1-2; 11 bases line up with TRBD1. CDR3 length: 17 residues. Germline CDR1 and CDR2: SGHRS and YFSETQ. V gave up 0 bases and J gave up 4 bases; unmatched junction bases: 8. The CDR3 DNA follows: TGCGCCAGCAGCTTGGTGGACAGGGGGCAGGGGGGCTATGGCTACACCTTC. This codes for CASSLVDRGQGGYGYTF.

The chain uses TRBV10-2 and TRBJ1-2; D gene ambiguous. The V end was cut by 3 bases, the J end by 2 bases, with 4 bases between. Looked up from germline, CDR1 is WSHSY and CDR2 is SAAADI. The CDR3 totals 12 residues. The CDR3 sequence is CASSERNYGYTF. The CDR3 nucleotides read TGCGCCAGCAGTGAACGGAACTATGGCTACACCTTC.

There are a few counts of this clone. The J gene is TRBJ1-1, the V gene TRBV10-3, with D tentatively TRBD1 (5 bases). This CDR3 has 16 amino acids. Germline V CDR1 and CDR2: ENHRY, SYGVKD. Trimming shortened V by 0 bases and J by 1 base, and 12 bases separated the two germline ends. The CDR3: CAISESWRGPNTEAFF. CDR3 nucleotides: TGTGCCATCAGTGAGTCTTGGCGGGGCCCGAACACTGAAGCTTTCTTT.

This clone was seen a handful of times. The chain recombines TRBV5-1 with TRBJ1-4; tentative D call: TRBD1 (6 bases). Trimming shortened V by 2 bases and J by 8 bases, and 13 bases separated the two germline ends. This CDR3 region has 14 residues. CDR1 SGHRS and CDR2 YFSETQ come from the germline V gene. The CDR3 bases are TGCGCCAGCAGCTTAGACAGGTCAGGAGAAAAACTGTTTTTT. Encoded protein: CASSLDRSGEKLFF.

The rearrangement links TRBV10-2 to TRBJ1-4, with TRBD1 matching over 9 bases. Germline loops: CDR1 WSHSY, CDR2 SAAADI. The CDR3 is 12 amino acids. V was clipped by 8 bases and J by 8 bases; unmatched bases: 3. The DNA of the CDR3 is TGCGCCAGCGGGGACAGGGACGAAAAACTGTTTTTT. It specifies CASGDRDEKLFF.

This chain links TRBV6-1 with TRBJ2-7, with 9 bases matching TRBD1. Germline CDR1 and CDR2: MNHNS and SASEGT. This CDR3 has 13 residues. J was trimmed by 7 bases and V by 6 bases; bases with no gene match: 7. CDR3 nucleotide sequence: TGTGCCAGCAGAAAACAGGGGGCGAGAGAGCAGTACTTC. This gives the protein CASRKQGAREQYF.

The J gene is TRBJ2-5, the V gene TRBV10-1; 8 bases map to TRBD2. This CDR3 spans 16 amino acids. Germline-derived CDR1 and CDR2 are WNHNN and SYGVQD (reference sequence). V lost 4 bases to trimming and J lost 0 bases; unmatched junction nucleotides: 7. For the CDR3, the DNA is TGCGCCAGCAGTGGTGATAGCGGGGTGTACCAAGAGACCCAGTACTTC. Protein: CASSGDSGVYQETQYF.

This chain uses TRBV5-1 with TRBJ1-2; TRBD1 agrees at 7 bases. V was clipped by 3 bases and J by 2 bases; unmatched bases: 7. This CDR3 contains 15 residues. Germline values: CDR1 SGHRS, CDR2 YFSETQ. CDR3 residues: CASSWGDSSNYGYTF. The CDR3 coding sequence is TGCGCCAGCAGCTGGGGGGACAGCTCAAACTATGGCTACACCTTC.

The J gene is TRBJ1-5, the V gene TRBV6-1; D is perhaps TRBD1 (6 bases). The CDR3 runs to 15 residues. Germline V gives CDR1 MNHNS, CDR2 SASEGT. V lost 3 bases, J lost 2 bases, and 11 bases lay in between. Here the CDR3 DNA reads TGTGCCAGCAGTGAGCGGGGGCTGGGCAATCAGCCCCAGCATTTT. As protein: CASSERGLGNQPQHF.